The 26 T cell receptor beta chains presented below share a single source sample, sequenced in a study of human T cells and chemical hapten exposure. MiXCR was run by TCRdb on the RACE reads, yielding one entry per CDR3 protein. The sample includes more than 90,000 distinct CDR3 sequences, approximately 10% of them seen just once. Documented time point: patch test 2, 6 weeks after DPC sensitization. The treatment is: therapeutic diphenylcyclopropenone sensitization with weekly scalp DPC. Material: whole blood, obtained in connection with sensitization to the hapten diphenylcyclopropenone (DPC). The source is a woman in her forties with alopecia areata. Some clones in this sample may be carry-over from other donors' samples.

The genes are TRBV20-1 and TRBJ2-7, with D hard to call. The germline CDR1 and CDR2 sequences are DFQATT and SNEGSKA (reference sequence). V gave up 0 bases and J gave up 5 bases, with 11 bases separating them. This CDR3 is built from 13 residues. The CDR3 loop is CSARDPKYHEQYF. DNA of the CDR3: TGCAGTGCTAGAGATCCCAAGTACCACGAGCAGTACTTC.

There are many counts of this clonotype. The chain joins TRBV2 to TRBJ1-4; possible D gene TRBD1, 5 bases. Trimming left V 1 base short and J 11 bases short, with 11 bases between. The CDR3 contains 13 residues. Germline CDR1 reads SNHLY; CDR2 reads FYNNEI. CDR3 nucleotides: TGTGCCAGCAGTGAAGGACAGACGGATAAACTGTTTTTT. This encodes CASSEGQTDKLFF.

This sequence joins TRBV30 and TRBJ2-7; no clear D. The CDR3 contains 11 residues. Per the germline V gene, CDR1 is GTSNPN and CDR2 is SVGIG (reference sequence). With 7 bases removed from V and 2 bases from J, the gap between germline ends came to 9 bases. The chain's CDR3 is CAYQAAYEQYF. The CDR3 nucleotides read TGTGCCTACCAGGCCGCCTACGAGCAGTACTTC.

Only a few counts were recorded for this clonotype. The chain links TRBV29-1 to TRBJ1-1; 8 bases are shared with TRBD1. J was trimmed by 6 bases and V by 7 bases; bases with no gene match: 7. The CDR3 has 12 amino acids. CDR1 is SQVTM, CDR2 ANQGSEA, per germline. CDR3 sequence reads: CSARTGRSEAFF. The CDR3 DNA follows: TGCAGCGCCCGGACAGGGAGGTCTGAAGCTTTCTTT.

This clonotype has only a few counts. The chain couples TRBV9 to TRBJ2-3; the D gene is possibly TRBD2 (7 bases). CDR1 SGDLS and CDR2 YYNGEE come from the germline V gene. There are 16 residues in the CDR3. Deletions cut 0 bases from V and 2 bases from J, with 13 bases between. In nucleotides, the CDR3 is TGTGCCAGCAGCGTAGCTCCGCGGGGGCTCACAGATACGCAGTATTTT. It translates to CASSVAPRGLTDTQYF.

The gene calls are TRBV29-1 and TRBJ1-1; 8 bases agree with TRBD1. Germline V gene lookup returns CDR1 SQVTM and CDR2 ANQGSEA. The junction had 11 bases not matched to a gene; V was cut back by 6 bases and J by 5 bases. The CDR3 is 14 amino acids. The CDR3 here is CSVTIGQGLTEAFF. In nucleotides, the CDR3 is TGCAGCGTCACCATCGGACAGGGATTGACTGAAGCTTTCTTT.

The J gene is TRBJ1-3, the V gene TRBV9; 9 bases map to TRBD1. The CDR3 has 15 amino acids. The junction had 8 bases not matched to a gene; V was cut back by 7 bases and J by 3 bases. Germline CDR1 is SGDLS and CDR2 is YYNGEE. The CDR3 DNA reads TGTGCCAGCGGGGAGAGACAGGGGGTTGGAAACACCATATATTTT. Translated, it gives CASGERQGVGNTIYF.

This clonotype was seen repeatedly, ten times or more. The chain recombines TRBV5-1 with TRBJ2-1, with D unclear. With 0 bases removed from V and 2 bases from J, the gap between germline ends came to 6 bases. Germline V CDR1 and CDR2: SGHRS, YFSETQ. This CDR3 comprises 14 residues. The DNA of the CDR3 is TGCGCCAGCAGCTTGGACTCCCCCTACAATGAGCAGTTCTTC. This sequence encodes CASSLDSPYNEQFF.

This clonotype was detected only a few times. The V and J genes are TRBV3-1 and TRBJ2-2; TRBD2 agrees at 14 bases. Losses at the gene ends were 4 bases for V and 2 bases for J; bases not matched to a gene: 6. This CDR3 comprises 18 residues. The V gene's germline CDR1 is LGHDT and CDR2 YNNKEL (reference sequence). CDR3 residues: CASSRGLAGGPNTGELFF. In DNA, the CDR3 is TGTGCCAGCAGCCGCGGACTAGCGGGAGGACCTAACACCGGGGAGCTGTTTTTT.

The chain has TRBV11-2 and TRBJ2-3; D is ambiguous. There are 12 residues in the CDR3. Germline V gives CDR1 SGHAT, CDR2 FQNNGV. The V end was cut by 8 bases, the J end by 0 bases, with 6 bases between. The CDR3 DNA sequence: TGTGCCAGCCAGGACAGCACAGATACGCAGTATTTT. It codes for CASQDSTDTQYF.

In its sample, this clonotype was seen a few times. The chain employs TRBV6-5 and TRBJ1-5; weak D call: TRBD1 (6 bases). The CDR3 is 13 residues long. Germline loops: CDR1 MNHEY, CDR2 SVGAGI. Trimming removed 10 bases from V and 3 bases from J, with 13 bases in between. CDR3 in amino acids: CATKRDNNQPQHF. In DNA, the CDR3 is TGTGCCACCAAAAGGGACAACAATCAGCCCCAGCATTTT.

At least ten counts were recorded for this clonotype. The chain recombines TRBV28 with TRBJ2-6; D not certain. The length of the CDR3 is 15 residues. Germline V gene sequence: CDR1 MDHEN, CDR2 SYDVKM. V shed 6 bases and J shed 0 bases, with 9 bases lying between them. The CDR3 here is CASSRDASGANVLTF. CDR3 nucleotide sequence: TGTGCCAGCAGCCGCGACGCCTCTGGGGCCAACGTCCTGACTTTC.

This clonotype was observed a few times. V is TRBV9 and J is TRBJ2-7; 9 nucleotides align to TRBD1. The V segment lost 3 bases and the J segment 3 bases; nucleotides outside the gene matches: 4. CDR3 length: 14 amino acids. Per the germline V gene, CDR1 is SGDLS and CDR2 is YYNGEE. The DNA for the CDR3 is TGTGCCAGCAGCGCGGGGACAGGGAACTACGAGCAGTACTTC. Translated: CASSAGTGNYEQYF.

The sample holds many counts of this clonotype. The chain recombines TRBV7-8 with TRBJ1-2; D may be TRBD1 (6 bases). CDR1 is SGHVS, CDR2 FQNEAQ, per germline. This CDR3 is 17 amino acids long. V was clipped by 5 bases and J by 4 bases, with 23 bases between them. The CDR3 region is CASSAGHRSKIGYGYTF. The CDR3 DNA is TGTGCCAGCAGCGCGGGACACCGCTCGAAAATAGGCTATGGCTACACCTTC.

This clonotype occurred many times. V and J are TRBV29-1 and TRBJ1-4, with TRBD1 as a possible D gene (5 bases). The V and J ends lost 5 bases and 0 bases respectively, with 7 bases between them. The CDR3 sequence is 13 residues long. Germline V CDR1 and CDR2: SQVTM, ANQGSEA. The chain's CDR3 is CSVQGATNEKLFF. CDR3 nucleotide sequence: TGCAGCGTTCAGGGTGCAACTAATGAAAAACTGTTTTTT. Full variable domain (remainder filled in from reference TRBV29-1 and TRBJ1-4): SAVISQKPSRDICQRGTSLTIQCQVDSQVTMMFWYRQQPGQSLTLIATANQGSEATYESGFVIDKFPISRPNLTFSTLTVSNMSPEDSSIYLCSVQGATNEKLFFGSGTQLSVL.

The rearrangement links TRBV24-1 to TRBJ2-2, with 8 bases lining up with TRBD2. Unmatched junction bases numbered 4, after V lost 7 bases and J lost 4 bases. The CDR3 contains 14 residues. Germline loops: CDR1 KGHDR, CDR2 SFDVKD. The CDR3 bases are TGTGCCACCAGCCAACGGGGGGGCACCGGGGAGCTGTTTTTT. Translation gives CATSQRGGTGELFF.

The table lists this clonotype with a few counts. The rearrangement links TRBV20-1 to TRBJ2-1, with 9 bases matching TRBD2. Per germline, CDR1 DFQATT and CDR2 SNEGSKA (reference sequence). J lost 7 bases, V lost 0 bases, and 16 bases had no gene match. The CDR3 covers 18 residues. The CDR3 nucleotides read TGCAGTGCTAGAGATCGGCTAGCGGGGAGTCTGTTGGGAAATGAGCAGTTCTTC. As protein: CSARDRLAGSLLGNEQFF.

This rearrangement joins TRBV18 to TRBJ1-5; D perhaps matches TRBD1 (5 bases). The CDR3 sequence is 16 residues long. V was trimmed by 1 base and J by 3 bases, leaving 13 bases between them. Germline CDR1 is KGHSH and CDR2 is LQKENI. The CDR3 DNA reads as TGTGCCAGCTCACCACTGGCAGGGTTGTCCAATCAGCCCCAGCATTTT. Translating it yields CASSPLAGLSNQPQHF.

This clonotype was detected a few times. The rearrangement links TRBV6-2 or TRBV6-3 to TRBJ2-7, with a weak D call TRBD1 (6 bases). Germline assignment: CDR1 MNHEY and CDR2 SVGEGT. The CDR3 extends over 14 amino acids. V was shortened by 7 bases and J by 0 bases, with 13 bases between the two germline ends. The CDR3 bases are TGTGCCAGCACTGACAGGATTTCCTCCTACGAGCAGTACTTC. Amino acid sequence: CASTDRISSYEQYF.

The chain links TRBV19 to TRBJ2-7; D tentatively fits TRBD1 or TRBD2 (6 bases each). CDR3 length: 15 residues. With 3 bases removed from V and 6 bases from J, the gap between germline ends came to 18 bases. Germline V gene lookup returns CDR1 LNHDA and CDR2 SQIVND (reference sequence). The CDR3 DNA is TGTGCCAGTAGTATCGGCGGGACAAAAGGGGGCGAGCAGTACTTC. It encodes CASSIGGTKGGEQYF.

The CDR3 protein is CSVSQGVAYNEQFF. In nucleotides, the CDR3 is TGCAGCGTGTCACAGGGGGTGGCCTACAATGAGCAGTTCTTC. The V gene is TRBV29-1, the J gene TRBJ2-1; TRBD1 matches at 8 bases. Germline V gene data show CDR1 as SQVTM and CDR2 as ANQGSEA. The V segment lost 6 bases and the J segment 2 bases; nucleotides outside the gene matches: 6. The CDR3 sequence is 14 residues long.

This clonotype has just a few counts. The V gene is TRBV6-2 or TRBV6-3, the J gene TRBJ1-5; TRBD1 matches 10 bases. Trimming took 7 bases from V and 6 from J; bases not matched to a gene: 6. The CDR3 spans 14 residues. Germline lookup yields CDR1 MNHEY and CDR2 SVGEGT. The DNA of the CDR3 is TGTGCCAGCAAACGACAGGGGGCCGGTCAGCCCCAGCATTTT. As protein: CASKRQGAGQPQHF.

V usage is TRBV5-1 and J usage is TRBJ2-1; TRBD2 aligns across 15 bases. The CDR3 loop spans 17 amino acids. Germline CDR1 SGHRS, CDR2 YFSETQ. V lost 2 bases to trimming and J lost 12 bases; unmatched junction nucleotides: 12. The CDR3 nucleotides are TGCGCCAGCAGCTTAGGGACTAGCGGGAGGTCCGGGGTCCGGCAGTTCTTC. Its protein is CASSLGTSGRSGVRQFF.

This clonotype has only a few counts. The J gene is TRBJ1-2, the V gene TRBV11-2; D remains unclear. V was pared by 5 bases and J by 5 bases, with 12 bases between. There are 13 residues in the CDR3. Germline-derived CDR1 and CDR2 are SGHAT and FQNNGV. This CDR3 is CASSPRIQYGYTF. CDR3 DNA: TGTGCCAGCAGCCCACGAATACAGTATGGCTACACCTTC.

In the case of this clonotype: A much larger clone differs from this one at a single base, so this may be a read error. V gene TRBV7-2 combines with J gene TRBJ1-1, with 9 bases lining up with TRBD1. Germline CDR1 reads SGHTA; CDR2 reads FQGNSA. The CDR3 sequence is 15 residues long. The CDR3 bases are TGTGCCAGCAGCAAGGGGACAGGGATGAACACTGTAGCTTTCTTT. Residues: CASSKGTGMNTVAFF.

The chain uses TRBV7-2 and TRBJ2-7; tentatively, D is TRBD2 (6 bases). From germline, CDR1 is SGHTA and CDR2 FQGNSA. V gave up 5 bases and J gave up 0 bases, with 11 bases separating them. CDR3 length equals 14 residues. The CDR3 DNA follows: TGTGCCAGCAGCCCTAAGCGGGTCTCCTACGAGCAGTACTTC. Its translation is CASSPKRVSYEQYF.